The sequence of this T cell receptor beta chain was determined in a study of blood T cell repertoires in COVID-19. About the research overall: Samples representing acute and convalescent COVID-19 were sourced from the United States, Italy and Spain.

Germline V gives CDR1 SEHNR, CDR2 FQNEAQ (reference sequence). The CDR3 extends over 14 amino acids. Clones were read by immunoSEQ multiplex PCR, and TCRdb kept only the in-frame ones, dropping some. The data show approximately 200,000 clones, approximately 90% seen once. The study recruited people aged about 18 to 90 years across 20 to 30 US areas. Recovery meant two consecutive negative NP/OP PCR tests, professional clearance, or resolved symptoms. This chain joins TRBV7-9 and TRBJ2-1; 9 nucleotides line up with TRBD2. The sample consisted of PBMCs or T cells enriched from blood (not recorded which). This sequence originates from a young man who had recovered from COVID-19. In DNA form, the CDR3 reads TGTGCAATCTTGGCGGGAGGGTCCTACAATGAGCAGTTCTTC. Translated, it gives CAILAGGSYNEQFF.